The following is a T cell receptor beta chain sequence with its context. Its specificity is unknown. Collection occurred without any documented infections or immune events in donors. The repertoire was sequenced with immunoSEQ multiplex PCR; TCRdb's copy has only in-frame clones and lacks some. The table includes approximately 90,000 clones, 70% to 90% detected once. The CDR3 runs to 13 residues. The data were obtained in a study of identifying expanded T cells in peripheral blood. Study-level findings and limits: Differentially abundant clones: around 1.2 between replicates, 15 to 17 at around 14 days, 18 to 20 at four.

The sample was blood. The receptor was derived from a person aged 18 to 75 in good health. The gene calls are TRBV21-1 and TRBJ1-1. TRBV21-1 is termed a pseudogene. Written as DNA, the CDR3 is TGTGCCAGCAGCAAACAGACTAACACTGAAGCTTTCTTT. Protein product: CASSKQTNTEAFF.